This TCR beta chain appears in the sequencing data of a study of T-cell reconstitution after alpha-beta-depleted transplantation in children. Unique molecular identifiers were used to barcode this TCRbeta library. MiXCR was run by TCRdb on the PCR reads, yielding one entry per CDR3 protein. The sample holds over 5,000 distinct CDR3 sequences; roughly 17% are singletons and the top ten take roughly an eighth. This CDR3 is built from 19 residues. The trim removed 3 bases at V and 0 bases at J, leaving 7 bases unmatched. Germline assignment: CDR1 SGHRS and CDR2 YFSETQ. This TCR came from a male patient between 10 and 17 years old who had a stem cell transplant for acute myeloid leukemia, so the T cells may come from the graft donor. The chain is built from TRBV5-1 and TRBJ2-3; 16 bases are shared with TRBD2. This sample comprised PBMCs, mostly from graft donor cells, obtained 60 days after TCRalphabeta/CD19-depleted stem cell transplant. CDR3 in amino acids: CASSSGLAGGKRSTDTQYF. CDR3 coding DNA: TGCGCCAGCAGCTCGGGACTAGCGGGAGGGAAGAGGAGCACAGATACGCAGTATTTT.